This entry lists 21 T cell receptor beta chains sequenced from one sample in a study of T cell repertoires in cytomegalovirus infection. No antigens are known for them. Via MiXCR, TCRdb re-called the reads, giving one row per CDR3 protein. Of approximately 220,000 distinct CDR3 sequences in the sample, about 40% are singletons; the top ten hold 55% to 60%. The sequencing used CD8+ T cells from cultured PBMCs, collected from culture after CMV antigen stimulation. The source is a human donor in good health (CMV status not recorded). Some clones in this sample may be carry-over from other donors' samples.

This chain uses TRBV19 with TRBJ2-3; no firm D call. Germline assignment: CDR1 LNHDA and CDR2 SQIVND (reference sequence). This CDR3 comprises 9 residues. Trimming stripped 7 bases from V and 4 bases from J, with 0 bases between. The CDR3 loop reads CASTDTQYF. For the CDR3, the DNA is TGTGCCAGTACAGATACGCAGTATTTT.

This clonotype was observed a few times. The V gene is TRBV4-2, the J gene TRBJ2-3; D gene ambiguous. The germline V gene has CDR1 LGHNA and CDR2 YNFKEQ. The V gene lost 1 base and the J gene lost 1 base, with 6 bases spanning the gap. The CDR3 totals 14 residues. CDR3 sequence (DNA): TGTGCCAGCAGCCAAGCGCTGGGCACAGATACGCAGTATTTT. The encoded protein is CASSQALGTDTQYF.

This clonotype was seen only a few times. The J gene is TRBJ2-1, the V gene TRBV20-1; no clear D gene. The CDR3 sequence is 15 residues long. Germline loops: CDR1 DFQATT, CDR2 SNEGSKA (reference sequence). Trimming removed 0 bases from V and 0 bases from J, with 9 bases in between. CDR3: CSARDFGPSYNEQFF. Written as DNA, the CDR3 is TGCAGTGCTAGAGATTTTGGGCCCTCCTACAATGAGCAGTTCTTC.

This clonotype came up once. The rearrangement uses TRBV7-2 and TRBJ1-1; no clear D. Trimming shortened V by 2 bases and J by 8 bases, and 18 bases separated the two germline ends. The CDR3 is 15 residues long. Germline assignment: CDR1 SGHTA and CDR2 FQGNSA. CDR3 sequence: CASSLRPLTHAEAFF. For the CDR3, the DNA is TGTGCCAGCAGCTTACGGCCCTTAACACACGCGGAAGCTTTCTTT. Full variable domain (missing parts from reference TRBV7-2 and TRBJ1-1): GAGVSQSPSNKVTEKGKDVELRCDPISGHTALYWYRQSLGQGLEFLIYFQGNSAPDKSGLPSDRFSAERTGGSVSTLTIQRTQQEDSAVYLCASSLRPLTHAEAFFGQGTRLTVV.

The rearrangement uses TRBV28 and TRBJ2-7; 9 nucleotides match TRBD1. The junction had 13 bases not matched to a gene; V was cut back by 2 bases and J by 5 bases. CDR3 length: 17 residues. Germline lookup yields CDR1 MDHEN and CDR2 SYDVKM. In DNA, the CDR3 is TGTGCCAGCAGTTTAAACCCTACGCGACAGGGGGTGGACGAGCAGTACTTC. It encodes CASSLNPTRQGVDEQYF. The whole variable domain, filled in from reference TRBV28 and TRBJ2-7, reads DVKVTQSSRYLVKRTGEKVFLECVQDMDHENMFWYRQDPGLGLRLIYFSYDVKMKEKGDIPEGYSVSREKKERFSLILESASTNQTSMYLCASSLNPTRQGVDEQYFGPGTRLTVT.

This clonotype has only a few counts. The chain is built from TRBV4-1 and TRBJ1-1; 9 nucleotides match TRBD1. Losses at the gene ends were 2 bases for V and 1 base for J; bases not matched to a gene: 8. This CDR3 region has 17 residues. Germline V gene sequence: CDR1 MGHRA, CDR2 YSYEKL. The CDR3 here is CASSQRPGQGQNTEAFF. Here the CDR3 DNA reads TGCGCCAGCAGCCAAAGGCCGGGACAGGGACAGAACACTGAAGCTTTCTTT.

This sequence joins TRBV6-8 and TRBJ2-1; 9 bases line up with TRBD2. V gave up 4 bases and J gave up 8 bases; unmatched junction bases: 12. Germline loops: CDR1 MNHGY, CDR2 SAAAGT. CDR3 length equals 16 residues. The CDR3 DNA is TGTGCCAGCAGTTTTACTAGCGGGTGGGGAAGTGATGAGCAGTTCTTC. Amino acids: CASSFTSGWGSDEQFF.

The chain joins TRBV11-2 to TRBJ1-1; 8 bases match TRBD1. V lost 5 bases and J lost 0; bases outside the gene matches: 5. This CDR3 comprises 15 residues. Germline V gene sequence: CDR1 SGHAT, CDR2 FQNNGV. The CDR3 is CASSTRTGLNTEAFF. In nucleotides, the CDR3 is TGTGCCAGCAGCACCAGGACAGGGCTGAACACTGAAGCTTTCTTT.

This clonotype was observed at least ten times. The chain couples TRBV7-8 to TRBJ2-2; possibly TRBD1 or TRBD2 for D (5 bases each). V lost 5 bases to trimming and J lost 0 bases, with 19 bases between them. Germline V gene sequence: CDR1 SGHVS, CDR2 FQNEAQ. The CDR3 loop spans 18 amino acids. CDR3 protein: CASSAPDGTYSNTGELFF. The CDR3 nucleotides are TGTGCCAGCAGCGCCCCTGATGGGACGTATTCGAACACCGGGGAGCTGTTTTTT.

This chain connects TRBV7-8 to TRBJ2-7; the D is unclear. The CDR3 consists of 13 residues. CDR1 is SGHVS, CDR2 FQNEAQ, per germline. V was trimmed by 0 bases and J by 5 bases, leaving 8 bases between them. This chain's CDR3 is CASSLAGFDEQYF. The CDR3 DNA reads TGTGCCAGCAGCTTAGCCGGGTTTGACGAGCAGTACTTC.

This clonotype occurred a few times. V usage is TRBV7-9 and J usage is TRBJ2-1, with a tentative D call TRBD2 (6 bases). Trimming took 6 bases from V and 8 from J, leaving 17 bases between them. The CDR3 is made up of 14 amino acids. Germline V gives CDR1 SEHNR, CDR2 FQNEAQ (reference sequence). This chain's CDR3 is CASSGFRSGDEQFF. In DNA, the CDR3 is TGTGCCAGCAGTGGGTTTCGTTCGGGAGATGAGCAGTTCTTC.

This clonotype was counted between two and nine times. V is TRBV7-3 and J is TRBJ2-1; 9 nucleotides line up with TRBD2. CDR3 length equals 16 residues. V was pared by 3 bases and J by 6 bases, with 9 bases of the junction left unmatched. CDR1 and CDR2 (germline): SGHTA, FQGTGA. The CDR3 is CASSFLAGARSNEQFF. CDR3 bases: TGTGCCAGCAGCTTTTTAGCGGGAGCTCGATCCAATGAGCAGTTCTTC.

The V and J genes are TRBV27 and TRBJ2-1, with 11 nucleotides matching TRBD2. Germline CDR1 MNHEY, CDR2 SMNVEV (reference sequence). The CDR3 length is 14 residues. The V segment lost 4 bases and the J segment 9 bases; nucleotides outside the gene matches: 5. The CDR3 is CASSSSGGTGEQFF. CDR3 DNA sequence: TGTGCCAGCAGTTCTAGCGGGGGGACGGGTGAGCAGTTCTTC.

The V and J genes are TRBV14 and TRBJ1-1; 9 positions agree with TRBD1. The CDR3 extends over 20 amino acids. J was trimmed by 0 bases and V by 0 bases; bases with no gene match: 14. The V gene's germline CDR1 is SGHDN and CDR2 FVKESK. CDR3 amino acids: CASSQDGIPGQGTMNTEAFF. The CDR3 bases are TGTGCCAGCAGCCAAGATGGTATACCGGGACAGGGTACCATGAACACTGAAGCTTTCTTT.

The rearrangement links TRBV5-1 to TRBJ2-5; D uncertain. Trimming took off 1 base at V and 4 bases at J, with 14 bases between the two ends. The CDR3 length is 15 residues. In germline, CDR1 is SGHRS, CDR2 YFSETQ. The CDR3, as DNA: TGCGCCAGCAGCTTGTGGGGATTCGATGGAGAGACCCAGTACTTC. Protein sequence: CASSLWGFDGETQYF.

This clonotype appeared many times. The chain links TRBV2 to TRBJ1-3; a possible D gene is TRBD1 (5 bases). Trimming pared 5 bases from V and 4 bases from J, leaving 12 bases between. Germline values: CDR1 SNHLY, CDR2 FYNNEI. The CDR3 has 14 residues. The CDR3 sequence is CASSLGDLGNTIYF. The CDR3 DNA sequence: TGTGCCAGCAGTTTAGGGGACCTGGGAAACACCATATATTTT.

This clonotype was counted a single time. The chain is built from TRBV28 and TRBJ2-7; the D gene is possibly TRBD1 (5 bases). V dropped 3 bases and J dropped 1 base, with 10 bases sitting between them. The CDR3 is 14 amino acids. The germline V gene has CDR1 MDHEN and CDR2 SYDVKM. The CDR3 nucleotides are TGTGCCAGCAGTTTCTTGGACACTTCCTACGAGCAGTACTTC. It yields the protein CASSFLDTSYEQYF.

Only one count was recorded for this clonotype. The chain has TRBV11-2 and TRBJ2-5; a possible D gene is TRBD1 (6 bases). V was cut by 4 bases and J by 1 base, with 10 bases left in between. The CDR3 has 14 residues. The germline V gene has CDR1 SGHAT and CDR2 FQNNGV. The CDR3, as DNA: TGTGCCAGCAGCTACCGACAGGTCCAAGAGACCCAGTACTTC. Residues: CASSYRQVQETQYF. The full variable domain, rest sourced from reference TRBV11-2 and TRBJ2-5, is EAGVAQSPRYKIIEKRQSVAFWCNPISGHATLYWYQQILGQGPKLLIQFQNNGVVDDSQLPKDRFSAERLKGVDSTLKIQPAKLEDSAVYLCASSYRQVQETQYFGPGTRLLVL.

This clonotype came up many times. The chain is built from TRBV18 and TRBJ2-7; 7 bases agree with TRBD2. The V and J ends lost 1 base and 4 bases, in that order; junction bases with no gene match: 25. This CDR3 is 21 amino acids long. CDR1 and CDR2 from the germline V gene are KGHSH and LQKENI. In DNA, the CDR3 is TGTGCCAGCTCACCACGGTTCCTCGAATTGGGTCGGCTAGCGGAGAATTACGAGCAGTACTTC. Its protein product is CASSPRFLELGRLAENYEQYF.

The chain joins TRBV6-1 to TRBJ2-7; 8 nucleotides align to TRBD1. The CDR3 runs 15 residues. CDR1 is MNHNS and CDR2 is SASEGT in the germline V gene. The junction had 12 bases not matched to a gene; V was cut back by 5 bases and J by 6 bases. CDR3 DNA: TGTGCCAGCAGTTTGAAGACAGGGGAGAGGCGCGAGCAGTACTTC. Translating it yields CASSLKTGERREQYF.

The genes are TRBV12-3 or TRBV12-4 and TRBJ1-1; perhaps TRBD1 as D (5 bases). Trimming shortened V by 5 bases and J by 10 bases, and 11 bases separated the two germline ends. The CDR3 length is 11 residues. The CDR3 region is CASSMGPVAFF. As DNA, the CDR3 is TGTGCCAGCAGTATGGGACCTGTAGCTTTCTTT.